This entry lists 12 T cell receptor beta chains sequenced from one sample in a study of shared T cell receptors in the human thymus. Profiling relied on immunoSEQ multiplex PCR, and the TCRdb table lists in-frame clones only, not all of them. The table lists under 450,000 clones, about 95% of them singletons, with about 0.02% in the top ten. The sequenced sample consisted of thymocytes. Source of these receptors: a human donor.

This rearrangement joins TRBV9 to TRBJ2-3, with TRBD2 matching 11 bases. After removal of 4 bases from V and 0 bases from J, the junction contained 4 bases not matched to a gene. There are 16 residues in the CDR3. The germline V gene has CDR1 SGDLS and CDR2 YYNGEE. CDR3 protein: CASSPGLAVSTDTQYF. The CDR3 nucleotides read TGTGCCAGCAGCCCGGGACTAGCGGTTAGCACAGATACGCAGTATTTT.

The chain uses TRBV27 and TRBJ2-5; weak D call: TRBD2 (6 bases). The germline CDR1 and CDR2 sequences are MNHEY and SMNVEV (reference sequence). The CDR3 is made up of 18 amino acids. Trimming took 5 bases from V and 2 from J, leaving 24 bases between them. CDR3 coding DNA: TGTGCCAGCAGTCCCGAAACCTCAGAACGGAGGGTGCAAGAGACCCAGTACTTC. Protein product: CASSPETSERRVQETQYF.

The chain has TRBV28 and TRBJ2-7; TRBD2 aligns across 10 bases. Trimming cost V 6 bases and J 3 bases; bases outside gene matches: 8. There are 15 residues in the CDR3. CDR1 and CDR2 (germline): MDHEN, SYDVKM. The CDR3 loop is CASSAARLAGYEQYF. CDR3 in DNA: TGTGCCAGCAGCGCTGCTAGACTAGCGGGCTACGAGCAGTACTTC.

V is TRBV5-1 and J is TRBJ2-7; the D gene is possibly TRBD1 (6 bases). Trimming cost V 2 bases and J 1 base, with 13 bases left between them. This CDR3 has 15 residues. From germline, CDR1 is SGHRS and CDR2 YFSETQ. The CDR3 DNA sequence: TGCGCCAGCAGCTTTCGGGACAAGTATTCCTACGAGCAGTACTTC. It is translated as CASSFRDKYSYEQYF.

The chain carries TRBV28 and TRBJ1-4; possible D gene TRBD1, 6 bases. Trimming shortened V by 6 bases and J by 4 bases, and 12 bases separated the two germline ends. This CDR3 is built from 14 residues. Germline CDR1 and CDR2: MDHEN and SYDVKM. The CDR3 nucleotides are TGTGCCAGCAGCCAGGGGAGGTATAATGAAAAACTGTTTTTT. Its translation is CASSQGRYNEKLFF.

The chain combines TRBV19 with TRBJ2-2, with D possibly being TRBD1 (5 bases). This CDR3 has 14 residues. Trimming cost V 7 bases and J 4 bases, with 13 bases left between them. Germline V gene data show CDR1 as LNHDA and CDR2 as SQIVND (reference sequence). This CDR3 is CASTPTVITGELFF. Written as DNA, the CDR3 is TGTGCCAGTACCCCGACAGTTATCACCGGGGAGCTGTTTTTT.

J is TRBJ2-1 and V is TRBV4-3; 11 positions agree with TRBD2. Germline trimming cut 3 bases from V and 7 bases from J; bases unmatched to any gene: 8. The CDR3 loop spans 16 amino acids. Germline CDR1 is LGHNA and CDR2 is YSLEER. The CDR3 DNA is TGCGCCAGCAGCCATTTAGCGGGAGGGCGACGAAATGAGCAGTTCTTC. It is translated as CASSHLAGGRRNEQFF.

The rearrangement links TRBV29-1 to TRBJ1-5; D gene unclear. The germline V gene has CDR1 SQVTM and CDR2 ANQGSEA. The CDR3 runs to 13 residues. Trimming took off 7 bases at V and 4 bases at J, with 14 bases between the two ends. The CDR3, as DNA: TGCAGCGGCGGTCGGAAAAAAAATCAGCCCCAGCATTTT. Residues: CSGGRKKNQPQHF.

This sequence joins TRBV5-5 and TRBJ2-7; tentative D call: TRBD2 (6 bases). CDR3 length: 17 residues. V lost 4 bases and J 6 bases, leaving 26 bases between the germline ends. Germline V gives CDR1 SGHKS, CDR2 YYEKEE (reference sequence). CDR3 amino acids: CASSADRGERVWCEQYF. CDR3 in DNA: TGTGCCAGCAGCGCGGACCGGGGTGAGCGGGTTTGGTGCGAGCAGTACTTC.

The CDR3 DNA reads as TGCGCCAGCAGCCAAGGCGAGGAGGGGGCGCGTGGCTACACCTTC. This gives the protein CASSQGEEGARGYTF. J is TRBJ1-2 and V is TRBV4-3; 7 bases are a match to TRBD1. The CDR3 is 15 residues long. Germline V gives CDR1 LGHNA, CDR2 YSLEER. Losses at the gene ends were 1 base for V and 7 bases for J; bases not matched to a gene: 9.

The V gene is TRBV5-5, the J gene TRBJ1-5; 7 nucleotides agree with TRBD1. The CDR3 is made up of 16 amino acids. Per the germline V gene, CDR1 is SGHKS and CDR2 is YYEKEE (reference sequence). V lost 0 bases to trimming and J lost 7 bases; unmatched junction nucleotides: 10. CDR3: CASSLGQGPLGQPQHF. For the CDR3, the DNA is TGTGCCAGCAGCTTGGGACAGGGTCCTTTGGGCCAGCCCCAGCATTTT.

The chain employs TRBV2 and TRBJ2-3; D is undetermined. Between the trimmed V and J ends, which lost 8 bases and 1 base, there was a span of 19 bases. The CDR3 is 16 residues long. CDR1 and CDR2 from the germline V gene are SNHLY and FYNNEI. DNA of the CDR3: TGTGCCAGCCCTTTATGCATTCTTGAATGCACAGATACGCAGTATTTT. Protein sequence: CASPLCILECTDTQYF.